This paragraph covers one T cell receptor beta chain sequence. Its antigen remains unknown. The data were taken from a study of shared clonotypes between healthy human individuals. Findings and limits, study-wide: In general, naive subsets displayed greater estimated richness than memory subsets did.

Germline CDR1 reads SGHRS; CDR2 reads YFSETQ. V shed 4 bases and J shed 0 bases, with 10 bases lying between them. The CDR3 has 15 amino acids. Sequencing used immunoSEQ multiplex PCR; TCRdb keeps in-frame clones, though not all of them. Found here are millions of clones, roughly 92% of them singletons; the top ten hold roughly 0.15%. The chain uses TRBV5-1 and TRBJ2-2; possible D gene TRBD1, 6 bases. The sequence derives from a man aged 18 to 29 in good health. Input material: naive CD4+ T cells sorted from blood. Documented subset: CD45RA+ positively selected. For the CDR3, the DNA is TGCGCCAGCAGCCCGGGACACGCGAACACCGGGGAGCTGTTTTTT. Translation gives CASSPGHANTGELFF.